This TCR beta chain came from a study of cytomegalovirus exposure and HLA in healthy donors. PCR was performed using 60 Vbeta and 13 Jbeta primers. As handled by the study authors: Later reanalysis found around 74 million unique TCR beta chains, roughly 10 million of them shared. Sequenced by immunoSEQ multiplex PCR; TCRdb stores in-frame clones only, minus some. V and J calls and clone size are given by that table; D and trimming were obtained from the DNA. The sample table includes 150,000 to 200,000 clones. Note on this clone: Its antigen is not identified.

The germline gives CDR1 SGDLS, CDR2 YYNGEE. The germline V and J ends were trimmed by 0 bases and 3 bases, with 13 bases remaining between them. The CDR3 has 15 amino acids. General study points: What a later analysis showed was that several of the most significant clusters appeared linked to common viral pathogens. Prediction of most subjects' HLA-A and HLA-B alleles by TCR beta sequences was reportedly accurate. Presence/absence analysis assumed near-uniform sequencing depth across donors.

The sequence was obtained from a young man in good health and CMV-seronegative. The V gene is TRBV9, the J gene TRBJ2-7; maybe TRBD2 (6 bases). Sequenced input: PBMCs. CDR3: CASSVDLISGYEQYF. CDR3 sequence (DNA): TGTGCCAGCAGCGTAGACCTGATTAGCGGCTACGAGCAGTACTTC.